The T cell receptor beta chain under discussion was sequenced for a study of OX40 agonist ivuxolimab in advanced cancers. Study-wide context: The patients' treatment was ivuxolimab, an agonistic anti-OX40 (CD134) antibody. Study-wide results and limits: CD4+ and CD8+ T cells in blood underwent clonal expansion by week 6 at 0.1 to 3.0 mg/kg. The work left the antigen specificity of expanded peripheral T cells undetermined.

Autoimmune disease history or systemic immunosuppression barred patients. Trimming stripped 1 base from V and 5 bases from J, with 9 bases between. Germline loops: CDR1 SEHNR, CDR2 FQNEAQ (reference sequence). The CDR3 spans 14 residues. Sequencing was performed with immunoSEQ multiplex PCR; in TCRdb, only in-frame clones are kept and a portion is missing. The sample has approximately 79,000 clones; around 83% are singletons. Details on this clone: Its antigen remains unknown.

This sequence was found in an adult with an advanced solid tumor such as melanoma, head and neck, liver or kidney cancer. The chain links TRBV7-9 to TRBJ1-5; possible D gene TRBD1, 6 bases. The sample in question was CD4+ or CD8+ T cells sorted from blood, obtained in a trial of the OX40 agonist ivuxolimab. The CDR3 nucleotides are TGTGCCAGCAGCTTAGGGGCAGGGGATCAGCCCCAGCATTTT. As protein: CASSLGAGDQPQHF.